This T cell receptor beta chain was captured by sequencing in a study of T cell responses to AZD1222 COVID-19 vaccine. Across the whole study: Analyses pooled second doses at about 4 or about 12 weeks. General study findings and limits: Repertoire sampling was restricted to post-peak T cell response timepoints. Nearly half of spike-specific TCRs reportedly go after variant regions that carry no mutations.

Comments on this clone: The antigen is undetermined.

Generated by immunoSEQ multiplex PCR, the TCRdb table keeps only in-frame clones and is missing some. The sample holds roughly 150,000 clones; 90% are singletons and the top ten take about 2%. Germline CDR1 SEHNR, CDR2 FQNEAQ (reference sequence). V lost 1 base, J lost 2 bases, and 9 bases stayed unmatched. This CDR3 comprises 17 residues. Specimen: peripheral blood, collected on day 0 of AZD1222 vaccination. The TCR was taken from an adult in good health. The V gene is TRBV7-9, the J gene TRBJ2-5; 8 bases are shared with TRBD1. The CDR3 DNA reads TGTGCCAGCAGCTTAGAATTGACAGGGGTAGAGCAAGAGACCCAGTACTTC. Amino acids: CASSLELTGVEQETQYF.